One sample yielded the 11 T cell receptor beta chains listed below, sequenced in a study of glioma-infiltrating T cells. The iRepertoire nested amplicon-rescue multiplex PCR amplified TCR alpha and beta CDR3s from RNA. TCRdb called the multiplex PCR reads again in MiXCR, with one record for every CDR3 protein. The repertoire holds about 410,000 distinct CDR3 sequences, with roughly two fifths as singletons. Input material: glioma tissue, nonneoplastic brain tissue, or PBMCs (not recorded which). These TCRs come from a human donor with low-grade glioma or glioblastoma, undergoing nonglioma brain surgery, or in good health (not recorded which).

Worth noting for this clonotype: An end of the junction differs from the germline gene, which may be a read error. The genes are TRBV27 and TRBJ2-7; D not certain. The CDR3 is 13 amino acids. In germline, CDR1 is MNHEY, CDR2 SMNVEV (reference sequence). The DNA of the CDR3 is TGTGCCAGAAGTTCTGGCCGAACCTACGAGCAGTACTTC. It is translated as CARSSGRTYEQYF.

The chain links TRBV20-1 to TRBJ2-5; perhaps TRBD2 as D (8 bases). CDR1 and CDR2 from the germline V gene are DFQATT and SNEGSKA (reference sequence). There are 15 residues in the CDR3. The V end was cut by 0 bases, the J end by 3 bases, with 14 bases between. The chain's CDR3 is CSARDSGTAKETQYF. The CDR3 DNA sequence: TGCAGTGCTAGAGATAGCGGGACAGCGAAAGAGACCCAGTACTTC.

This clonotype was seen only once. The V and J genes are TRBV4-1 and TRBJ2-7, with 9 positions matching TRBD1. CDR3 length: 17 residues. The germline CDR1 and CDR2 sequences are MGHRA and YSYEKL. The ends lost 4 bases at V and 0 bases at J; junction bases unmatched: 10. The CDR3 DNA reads TGCGCCAGCAGCCGGGGACAGGGCGCACCGAGCTCCTACGAGCAGTACTTC. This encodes CASSRGQGAPSSYEQYF.

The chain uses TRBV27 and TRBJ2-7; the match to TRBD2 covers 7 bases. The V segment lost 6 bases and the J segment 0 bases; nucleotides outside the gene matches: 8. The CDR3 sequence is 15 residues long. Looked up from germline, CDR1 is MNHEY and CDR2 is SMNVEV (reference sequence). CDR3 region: CASRPSGGSSYEQYF. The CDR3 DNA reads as TGTGCCAGCAGACCCAGCGGCGGGAGCTCCTACGAGCAGTACTTC.

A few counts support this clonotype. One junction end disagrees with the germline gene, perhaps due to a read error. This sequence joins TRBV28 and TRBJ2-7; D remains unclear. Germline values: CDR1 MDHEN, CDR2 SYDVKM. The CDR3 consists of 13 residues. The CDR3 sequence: CAGSSAPTYEQYF. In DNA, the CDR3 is TGTGCCGGCAGCTCCGCACCTACCTACGAGCAGTACTTC.

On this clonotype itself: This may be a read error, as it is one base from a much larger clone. CDR3 DNA sequence: TGTGCCCCGGGGGGGACCGCCTGGAGATATACGCAGTATTTT. It translates to CAPGGTAWRYTQYF. The genes are TRBV7-4 and TRBJ2-3; 8 bases agree with TRBD2. V lost 11 bases to trimming and J lost 7 bases; unmatched junction nucleotides: 14. This CDR3 spans 14 amino acids. The germline CDR1 and CDR2 sequences are SGHVT and SQSDAQ.

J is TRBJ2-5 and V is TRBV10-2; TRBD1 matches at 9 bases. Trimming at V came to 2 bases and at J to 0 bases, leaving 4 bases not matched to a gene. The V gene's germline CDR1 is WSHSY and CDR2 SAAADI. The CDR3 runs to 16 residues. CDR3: CASSEPRDRDQETQYF. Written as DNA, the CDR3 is TGCGCCAGCAGTGAGCCCCGGGACAGGGACCAAGAGACCCAGTACTTC.

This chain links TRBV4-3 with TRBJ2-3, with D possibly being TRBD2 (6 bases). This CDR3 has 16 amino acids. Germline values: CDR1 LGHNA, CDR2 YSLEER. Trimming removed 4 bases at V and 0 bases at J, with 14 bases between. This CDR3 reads CASSPSPSGSTDTQYF. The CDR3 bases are TGCGCCAGCAGCCCCAGCCCGAGCGGGAGCACAGATACGCAGTATTTT.

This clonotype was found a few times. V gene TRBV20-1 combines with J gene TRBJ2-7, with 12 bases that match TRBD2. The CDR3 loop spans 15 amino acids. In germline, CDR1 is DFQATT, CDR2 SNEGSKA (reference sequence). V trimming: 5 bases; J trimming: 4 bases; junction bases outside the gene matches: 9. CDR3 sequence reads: CSAPRTSGVYYEQYF. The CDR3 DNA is TGCAGTGCTCCGCGGACTAGCGGGGTGTATTACGAGCAGTACTTC.

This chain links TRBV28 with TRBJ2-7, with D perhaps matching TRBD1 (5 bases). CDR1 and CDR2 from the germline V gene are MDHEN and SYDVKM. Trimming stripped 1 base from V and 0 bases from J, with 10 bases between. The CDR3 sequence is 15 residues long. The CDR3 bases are TGTGCCAGCAGTTTATTAGGGGCGAGCTCCTACGAGCAGTACTTC. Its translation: CASSLLGASSYEQYF. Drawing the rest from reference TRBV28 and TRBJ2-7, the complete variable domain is DVKVTQSSRYLVKRTGEKVFLECVQDMDHENMFWYRQDPGLGLRLIYFSYDVKMKEKGDIPEGYSVSREKKERFSLILESASTNQTSMYLCASSLLGASSYEQYFGPGTRLTVT.

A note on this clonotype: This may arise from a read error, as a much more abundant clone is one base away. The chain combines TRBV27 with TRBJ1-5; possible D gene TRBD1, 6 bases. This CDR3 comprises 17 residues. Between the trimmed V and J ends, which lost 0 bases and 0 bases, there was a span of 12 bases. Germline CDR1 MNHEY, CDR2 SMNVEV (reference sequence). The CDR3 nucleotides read TGTGCCAGCAGTTTATCGGCCAGGGGTTCTAGCAATCAGCCCCAGCATTTT. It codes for CASSLSARGSSNQPQHF.